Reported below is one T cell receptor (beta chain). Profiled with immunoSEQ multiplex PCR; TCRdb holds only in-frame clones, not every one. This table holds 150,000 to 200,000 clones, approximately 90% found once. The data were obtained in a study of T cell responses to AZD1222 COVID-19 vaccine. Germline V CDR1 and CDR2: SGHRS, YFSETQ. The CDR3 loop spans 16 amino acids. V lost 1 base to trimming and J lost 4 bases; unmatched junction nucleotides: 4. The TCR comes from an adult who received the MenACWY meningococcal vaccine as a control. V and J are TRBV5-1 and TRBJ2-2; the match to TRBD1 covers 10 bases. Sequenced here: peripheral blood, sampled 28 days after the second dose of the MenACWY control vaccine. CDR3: CASSLWGQGSTGELFF. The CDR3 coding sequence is TGCGCCAGCAGCTTGTGGGGACAGGGGTCCACCGGGGAGCTGTTTTTT.